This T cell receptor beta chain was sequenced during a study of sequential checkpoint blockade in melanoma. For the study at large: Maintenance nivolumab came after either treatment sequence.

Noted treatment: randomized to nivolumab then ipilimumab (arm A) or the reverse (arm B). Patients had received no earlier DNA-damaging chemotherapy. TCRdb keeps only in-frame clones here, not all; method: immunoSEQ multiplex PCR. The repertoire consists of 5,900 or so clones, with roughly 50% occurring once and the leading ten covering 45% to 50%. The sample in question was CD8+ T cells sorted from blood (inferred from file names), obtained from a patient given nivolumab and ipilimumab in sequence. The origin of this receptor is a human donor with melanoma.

The CDR3 DNA sequence: TGCGCCAGCAGCCCGACCAGGACCTACGAGCAGTACTTC. Its translation is CASSPTRTYEQYF. The chain recombines TRBV4-3 with TRBJ2-7; no definite D call. The V gene lost 4 bases and the J gene lost 2 bases, with 9 bases spanning the gap. Germline V gene lookup returns CDR1 LGHNA and CDR2 YSLEER. The CDR3 has 13 amino acids.